These 9 T cell receptor beta chains were all obtained from the same sample, sequenced in a study of T cell changes during pregnancy in multiple sclerosis (dated by TCRdb to between 2018 and 2020). Library generation was performed with the immunoSEQ multiplex PCR assay. TCRdb holds this immuneACCESS table with in-frame rearrangements only. Some clones are missing; in checked studies, unresolved V genes explain under half, and the rest has no known cause. This sample holds around 85,000 clones; about 90% were observed only once. The ten largest clonotypes hold approximately 3.3% of the sample. This material consisted of PBMCs, taken in the first trimester of pregnancy. The receptors derive from a female donor in good health, serving as a control in a pregnancy study. Some clones in this sample may be carry-over from other donors' samples.

The chain couples TRBV7-8 to TRBJ2-7; TRBD1 agrees at 10 bases. The CDR3 is 19 residues long. CDR1 and CDR2 (germline): SGHVS, FQNEAQ. With 5 bases clipped from V and 3 bases from J, the junction kept 19 bases outside the gene matches. CDR3 DNA: TGTGCCAGCAGCATGCGGGGGGACAGGGGCGATGGACTTTACTACGAGCAGTACTTC. It specifies CASSMRGDRGDGLYYEQYF.

The rearrangement uses TRBV2 and TRBJ2-7; maybe TRBD2 (7 bases). Trimming left V 5 bases short and J 7 bases short, with 12 bases between. The CDR3 loop spans 12 amino acids. Germline CDR1 is SNHLY and CDR2 is FYNNEI. This chain's CDR3 is CASSRGGGEQYF. The CDR3 nucleotides read TGTGCCAGCAGTCGAGGGGGGGGAGAGCAGTACTTC. The whole variable domain, filled in from reference TRBV2 and TRBJ2-7, reads EPEVTQTPSHQVTQMGQEVILRCVPISNHLYFYWYRQILGQKVEFLVSFYNNEISEKSEIFDDQFSVERPDGSNFTLKIRSTKLEDSAMYFCASSRGGGEQYFGPGTRLTVT.

The V call is TRBV28, the J call TRBJ1-2; D is perhaps TRBD1 (6 bases). The CDR3 loop spans 17 amino acids. Deletions cut 2 bases from V and 3 bases from J, with 19 bases between. Germline lookup yields CDR1 MDHEN and CDR2 SYDVKM. The CDR3, as DNA: TGTGCCAGCAGTTTACCCCTCGGAGGGGGGGACCACTATGGCTACACCTTC. It is translated as CASSLPLGGGDHYGYTF.

The gene calls are TRBV27 and TRBJ2-5; TRBD2 agrees at 13 bases. Trimming removed 3 bases from V and 6 bases from J; junction bases left unmatched: 10. CDR1 and CDR2 from the germline V gene are MNHEY and SMNVEV (reference sequence). The CDR3 runs to 17 residues. DNA of the CDR3: TGTGCCAGCAGTTTGATCACTAGCGGGGGGGCAGTAAAGACCCAGTACTTC. Protein: CASSLITSGGAVKTQYF.

This clone has just one count. The chain links TRBV2 to TRBJ2-7, with TRBD2 as a possible D gene (6 bases). The CDR3 totals 16 residues. Germline V gene sequence: CDR1 SNHLY, CDR2 FYNNEI. V lost 5 bases and J 2 bases, leaving 19 bases between the germline ends. The CDR3 nucleotides are TGTGCCAGCAGTCCTTGGCGCGGGACGGCTACCTACGAGCAGTACTTC. This sequence encodes CASSPWRGTATYEQYF. The complete variable domain, with remaining parts taken from reference TRBV2 and TRBJ2-7, reads EPEVTQTPSHQVTQMGQEVILRCVPISNHLYFYWYRQILGQKVEFLVSFYNNEISEKSEIFDDQFSVERPDGSNFTLKIRSTKLEDSAMYFCASSPWRGTATYEQYFGPGTRLTVT.

This chain joins TRBV19 and TRBJ2-1; 9 nucleotides line up with TRBD2. Germline CDR1 and CDR2: LNHDA and SQIVND (reference sequence). J lost 3 bases, V lost 7 bases, and 4 bases had no gene match. The CDR3 is 14 residues long. The CDR3, as DNA: TGTGCCAGTATCAATAGCGGGGGCTACAATGAGCAGTTCTTC. It is translated as CASINSGGYNEQFF.

The V call is TRBV28, the J call TRBJ1-1; TRBD1 might be the D (5 bases). CDR3 size: 14 residues. Germline V gene lookup returns CDR1 MDHEN and CDR2 SYDVKM. V shed 7 bases and J shed 1 base, with 13 bases lying between them. CDR3 nucleotide sequence: TGTGCCAGCACCCCGGACACCTCGAACACTGAAGCTTTCTTT. As protein: CASTPDTSNTEAFF.

The J gene is TRBJ1-5, the V gene TRBV6-4; D is unclear. Trimming left V 5 bases short and J 0 bases short, with 8 bases between. Per the germline V gene, CDR1 is MRHNA and CDR2 is SNTAGT. The CDR3 contains 14 residues. The CDR3, as DNA: TGTGCCAGCAGTACGCAGTATAGCAATCAGCCCCAGCATTTT. It translates to CASSTQYSNQPQHF.

This chain connects TRBV27 to TRBJ1-1; 7 bases agree with TRBD1. The V gene's germline CDR1 is MNHEY and CDR2 SMNVEV (reference sequence). The CDR3 extends over 13 amino acids. Losses at the gene ends were 7 bases for V and 3 bases for J; bases not matched to a gene: 5. DNA for the CDR3: TGTGCCAGCAATCGGCAGGGGGACACTGAAGCTTTCTTT. It is translated as CASNRQGDTEAFF.